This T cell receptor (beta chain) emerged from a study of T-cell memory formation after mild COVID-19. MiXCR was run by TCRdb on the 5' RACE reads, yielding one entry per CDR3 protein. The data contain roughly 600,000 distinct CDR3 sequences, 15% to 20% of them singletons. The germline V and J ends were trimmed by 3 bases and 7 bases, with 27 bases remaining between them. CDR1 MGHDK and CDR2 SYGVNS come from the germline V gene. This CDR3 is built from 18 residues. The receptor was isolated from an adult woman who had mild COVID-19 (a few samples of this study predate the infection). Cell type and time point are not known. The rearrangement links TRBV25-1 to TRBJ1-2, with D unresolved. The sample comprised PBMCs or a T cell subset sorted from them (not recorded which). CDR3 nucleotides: TGTGCCAGCAGTGACCACCGACTTGAGAGGGCACCCCTGGGTGGCTACACCTTC. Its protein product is CASSDHRLERAPLGGYTF.